This T cell receptor beta chain was sequenced during a study of blood T cell repertoires in COVID-19 (TCRdb year 2020). Background for the entire study: The collaborator samples originated in the United States, Italy and Spain and spanned the acute and convalescent phases of COVID-19. The material from the prospective study consisted of cDNA or gDNA derived from T cells, B-cell-depleted T cells, or PBMCs. Deeply sampled blood TCRbeta repertoires from subjects exposed to, actively infected with, or recovered from COVID-19 were included in the dataset. The repertoires were released in a freely available public database intended as a resource for research on the immune response to SARS-CoV-2. Samples came from the ongoing ImmuneRACE study (first 160 participants) plus 1,254 subjects from 6 global collaborators. Nearly every sample came with metadata listing a de-identified subject ID, COVID-19 status, age in years and sex. HLA class I and class II types, where available, came from metadata supplied by the sample provider rather than from assay-based typing.

The germline V gene encodes CDR1 LGHNT and CDR2 FRNRAP. Its CDR3 holds 13 amino acids, cysteine through phenylalanine. CDR3 DNA is the only sequence kept; it has 39 bases, read in frame from the first base. Between the V and J ends, shortened by 6 bases and 3 bases respectively, the junction contains 12 bases. Overall study outcomes, separate from this receptor: The quantity of clinical and demographic metadata differed by source and by participant and was supplied without curation.

A word on this clone: The specificity of this receptor is unknown. No quality values exist for individual bases; no much larger clone is one base distant.

Collaborating institutions collected whole blood in K2EDTA tubes following their own protocols. For TCRbeta analysis, collaborators shipped samples in one of three forms: frozen whole blood, isolated PBMCs, or DNA extracted from either of those sample types. TCRbeta CDR3 regions were amplified from genomic DNA by means of the immunoSEQ Assay, a bias-controlled multiplex PCR. The study's processing was this. Within the assay, amplification of reference gene primers was used to estimate how many nucleated cells each sample contained. To quantify the absolute abundance of each unique TCRbeta CDR3 rearrangement, sequence reads were collapsed and filtered. For each sample, productive Simpson clonality was calculated by taking the square root of Simpson's diversity index across productive rearrangements. Imported from immuneACCESS, the table was reduced by TCRdb to in-frame sequences with V and J called. These copies leave out some clones; in studies compared against another copy, an unresolved V gene accounts for under half, and the cause of the remainder is not known. V and J calls and clone size come straight from that table; D and trimming were deduced from the DNA. The sample table records some 130,000 clones; 85% to 90% of these occur just once. The ten top clones hold 2% to 3% of the sample.

The clonotype originates from a man aged 45-65 years with active COVID-19. The chain is encoded by TRBV12-5 joined to TRBJ2-7, and possibly TRBD1, on 6 matching bases. The sequenced sample consisted of peripheral blood. At the DNA level, the sequence is TGTGCTAGTGGGGGGACACCGAACTACGAGCAGTACTTC. Translation gives CASGGTPNYEQYF.